The 12 T cell receptor beta chains listed next were all sequenced from one sample in a study of a mutant IDH1 vaccine in newly diagnosed glioma listed by TCRdb under 2021. What these receptors recognize is not known. Explained via the paper, the time point label denotes: week 23, last vaccination. Every vaccine dose consisted of 300 ug of a 20-mer mutant IDH1 peptide in Montanide, administered subcutaneously together with topical imiquimod. The library was built by means of the immunoSEQ multiplex PCR assay. What TCRdb holds here is the immuneACCESS table cut down to in-frame rearrangements. Part of the clones is not present; checked against another copy, under half of the missing clones reflect an unresolved V gene, and the others are unexplained. The sample includes about 44,000 clones, with under 95% observed a single time. The top ten constitute about 3.9% of the sample. The sample in question was PBMCs, obtained from a glioma patient whose treatment included an IDH1 peptide vaccine. The source is a man in his forties or fifties with glioma.

The CDR3 region has the DNA TGTGCCAGTACGTCAGCGGGCACAGATACGCAGTATTTT. Amino acids: CASTSAGTDTQYF. V is TRBV19 and J is TRBJ2-3; D might be TRBD2 (5 bases). Trimming cost V 7 bases and J 1 base, with 9 bases left between them. Per the germline V gene, CDR1 is LNHDA and CDR2 is SQIVND (reference sequence). This CDR3 region has 13 residues.

The chain joins TRBV30 to TRBJ2-1; D not resolved. This CDR3 is 16 amino acids long. Germline V gene data show CDR1 as GTSNPN and CDR2 as SVGIG (reference sequence). Trimming took off 0 bases at V and 2 bases at J, with 14 bases between the two ends. DNA of the CDR3: TGTGCCTGGAGTGTACCGAGCGCGAGAACCTACAATGAGCAGTTCTTC. Protein: CAWSVPSARTYNEQFF.

This chain connects TRBV6-5 to TRBJ1-1; 8 bases are shared with TRBD1. The CDR3 has 13 amino acids. Germline trimming cut 8 bases from V and 5 bases from J; bases unmatched to any gene: 7. CDR1 and CDR2 (germline): MNHEY, SVGAGI. For the CDR3, the DNA is TGTGCCAGCGGTAGACAGGGGCCAACTGAAGCTTTCTTT. Its translation: CASGRQGPTEAFF.

The chain links TRBV4-1 to TRBJ2-7; 7 nucleotides agree with TRBD1. This CDR3 is 15 amino acids long. Germline loops: CDR1 MGHRA, CDR2 YSYEKL. J gave up 3 bases and V 3 bases, and 8 bases lay outside the gene matches. CDR3 residues: CASSHHNRGDYEQYF. The CDR3 DNA reads as TGCGCCAGCAGCCACCATAACAGGGGCGACTACGAGCAGTACTTC.

V usage is TRBV18 and J usage is TRBJ1-4, with 8 bases that match TRBD1. The CDR3 is 20 amino acids. The germline V gene encodes CDR1 KGHSH and CDR2 LQKENI. Unmatched junction bases numbered 21, after V lost 2 bases and J lost 7 bases. CDR3 in amino acids: CASSPSVAGQGSGRGEKLFF. For the CDR3, the DNA is TGTGCCAGCTCACCAAGCGTCGCTGGACAGGGATCCGGGAGGGGTGAAAAACTGTTTTTT.

The V gene is TRBV7-9, the J gene TRBJ2-5; D could derive from TRBD1 or TRBD2 (5 bases each). Germline V gives CDR1 SEHNR, CDR2 FQNEAQ (reference sequence). With 4 bases removed from V and 5 bases from J, the gap between germline ends came to 17 bases. The CDR3 has 15 amino acids. The CDR3 here is CASSSIYDRGETQYF. CDR3 nucleotide sequence: TGTGCCAGCAGCTCGATCTACGACAGAGGGGAGACCCAGTACTTC.

A single count supports this clone. CDR3 in DNA: TGTGCCAGCAGCGACCTTGGAGCGGGTAACTACCAAGAGACCCAGTACTTC. Encoded protein: CASSDLGAGNYQETQYF. The gene calls are TRBV9 and TRBJ2-5, with D perhaps TRBD2 (6 bases). The CDR3 loop spans 17 amino acids. Between the trimmed V and J ends, which lost 3 bases and 0 bases, there was a span of 18 bases. Germline loops: CDR1 SGDLS, CDR2 YYNGEE.

The genes are TRBV6-5 and TRBJ2-1; D call uncertain. Trimming removed 2 bases at V and 1 base at J, with 9 bases between. The CDR3 extends over 15 amino acids. Germline-derived CDR1 and CDR2 are MNHEY and SVGAGI. CDR3 DNA sequence: TGTGCCAGCAGTTACGAGGTTAGGTCCTACAATGAGCAGTTCTTC. This gives the protein CASSYEVRSYNEQFF.

The chain couples TRBV29-1 to TRBJ2-7; D gene uncertain. Trimming shortened V by 6 bases and J by 2 bases, and 17 bases separated the two germline ends. The CDR3 loop spans 14 amino acids. Germline loops: CDR1 SQVTM, CDR2 ANQGSEA. The CDR3 nucleotides are TGCAGCGTCGAACTCATGACCGGAACCTACGAGCAGTACTTC. Its translation: CSVELMTGTYEQYF.

V usage is TRBV10-1 and J usage is TRBJ1-5; maybe TRBD1 (6 bases). CDR3 length: 13 amino acids. CDR1 is WNHNN, CDR2 SYGVQD, per germline (reference sequence). This chain's CDR3 is CPAGAGLVGPQHF. CDR3 coding DNA: TGCCCTGCAGGGGCGGGGCTAGTGGGGCCCCAGCATTTT.

The chain has TRBV2 and TRBJ1-1; D gene ambiguous. CDR1 and CDR2 from the germline V gene are SNHLY and FYNNEI. The CDR3 runs to 13 residues. With 4 bases removed from V and 4 bases from J, the gap between germline ends came to 10 bases. CDR3 nucleotide sequence: TGTGCCAGCAGTGGAGGGCGTAGCACTGAAGCTTTCTTT. Its translation is CASSGGRSTEAFF.

This clone was recorded a few times. The chain uses TRBV11-3 and TRBJ1-2, with TRBD1 identical over 7 bases. CDR3 length equals 12 residues. V dropped 6 bases and J dropped 7; count of bases not matched to a gene: 5. Germline lookup yields CDR1 SGHNT and CDR2 YENEEA. CDR3: CASRDHRGGYTF. The CDR3 DNA reads as TGTGCCAGCAGGGATCACAGGGGTGGCTACACCTTC.